Below are 15 T cell receptor beta chains sequenced from a single sample in a study of T cell repertoires in cytomegalovirus infection. No antigen has been assigned to these receptors. Each CDR3 protein gets one entry after TCRdb re-called the reads with MiXCR. This table holds approximately 100,000 distinct CDR3 sequences, about 40% found once. The sequencing here drew on CD8+ T cells from cultured PBMCs, taken from culture after CMV antigen stimulation. These receptors were obtained from a human donor in good health (CMV status not recorded). Some clones in this sample may be carry-over from other donors' samples.

This clonotype was seen only once. The chain employs TRBV2 and TRBJ1-3; 7 bases align to TRBD1. Germline CDR1 and CDR2: SNHLY and FYNNEI. The CDR3 extends over 15 amino acids. J gave up 2 bases and V 3 bases, and 4 bases lay outside the gene matches. As DNA, the CDR3 is TGTGCCAGCAGTGACGCGCAGGGGGCTGGAAACACCATATATTTT. Its protein is CASSDAQGAGNTIYF.

This chain connects TRBV7-3 to TRBJ2-1; TRBD1 matches 11 bases. V shed 0 bases, J shed 2 bases, and the junction held 3 bases outside the gene matches. This CDR3 contains 17 residues. Germline lookup yields CDR1 SGHTA and CDR2 FQGTGA. Here the CDR3 DNA reads TGTGCCAGCAGCTTAACGGGACAGGGGGGTCCCTACAATGAGCAGTTCTTC. It translates to CASSLTGQGGPYNEQFF.

The table lists this clonotype with a few counts. The rearrangement joins TRBV19 to TRBJ1-5, with D unclear. Trimming stripped 5 bases from V and 10 bases from J, with 27 bases between. Germline values: CDR1 LNHDA, CDR2 SQIVND (reference sequence). The CDR3 spans 17 residues. CDR3 sequence reads: CASSELIGSRPTSPQHF. DNA for the CDR3: TGTGCCAGTAGTGAATTGATTGGATCACGGCCCACCAGCCCCCAGCATTTT.

The chain joins TRBV29-1 to TRBJ2-7, with D possibly being TRBD1 (5 bases). V gave up 5 bases and J gave up 3 bases, with 8 bases separating them. CDR1 is SQVTM, CDR2 ANQGSEA, per germline. This CDR3 has 11 residues. In nucleotides, the CDR3 is TGCAGCGTTCAGGACAACTACGAGCAGTACTTC. The encoded protein is CSVQDNYEQYF.

This clonotype was found a few times. The chain recombines TRBV7-4 with TRBJ2-7; TRBD2 is a possible D gene (6 bases). Germline assignment: CDR1 SGHVT and CDR2 SQSDAQ. The CDR3 totals 14 residues. V lost 7 bases to trimming and J lost 4 bases, with 17 bases between them. CDR3 nucleotide sequence: TGTGCCAGCACCCCCCCTACCGGGAGTTACGAGCAGTACTTC. Its protein is CASTPPTGSYEQYF. Drawing the rest from reference TRBV7-4 and TRBJ2-7, the complete variable domain is GAGVSQSPRYKVAKRGRDVALRCDSISGHVTLYWYRQTLGQGSEVLTYSQSDAQRDKSGRPSGRFSAERPERSVSTLKIQRTEQGDSAVYLCASTPPTGSYEQYFGPGTRLTVT.

The genes are TRBV7-4 and TRBJ2-7, with no clear D. CDR1 is SGHVT, CDR2 SQSDAQ, per germline. The CDR3 contains 12 residues. Trimming took 7 bases from V and 4 from J, leaving 11 bases between them. CDR3 region: CASTLPWYEQYF. The CDR3 nucleotides are TGTGCCAGCACCCTACCTTGGTACGAGCAGTACTTC.

The gene calls are TRBV2 and TRBJ1-2; D gene ambiguous. This CDR3 is 13 amino acids long. Germline V CDR1 and CDR2: SNHLY, FYNNEI. V was clipped by 0 bases and J by 3 bases, with 5 bases between them. The CDR3 DNA sequence: TGTGCCAGCAGTGAAGCGCTGCACTATGGCTACACCTTC. It translates to CASSEALHYGYTF.

The genes are TRBV5-4 and TRBJ2-7; possible D gene TRBD2, 5 bases. The CDR3 extends over 11 amino acids. Germline V gene lookup returns CDR1 SGHNT and CDR2 YYREEE (reference sequence). V lost 3 bases and J 7 bases, leaving 8 bases between the germline ends. In DNA, the CDR3 is TGTGCCAGCAGCTCGGGATGGGAGCAGTACTTC. Translating it yields CASSSGWEQYF.

In its sample, this clonotype was seen a few times. The V call is TRBV7-9, the J call TRBJ2-2; the D is unclear. V was cut by 5 bases and J by 1 base, with 11 bases left in between. CDR1 is SEHNR and CDR2 is FQNEAQ in the germline V gene (reference sequence). CDR3 length equals 15 residues. The CDR3 loop reads CASSPPTENTGELFF. The DNA for the CDR3 is TGTGCCAGCAGCCCCCCTACGGAGAACACCGGGGAGCTGTTTTTT. Drawing the rest from reference TRBV7-9 and TRBJ2-2, the complete variable domain is DTGVSQNPRHKITKRGQNVTFRCDPISEHNRLYWYRQTLGQGPEFLTYFQNEAQLEKSRLLSDRFSAERPKGSFSTLEIQRTEQGDSAMYLCASSPPTENTGELFFGEGSRLTVL.

This chain uses TRBV5-1 with TRBJ2-5; maybe TRBD2 (6 bases). Germline loops: CDR1 SGHRS, CDR2 YFSETQ. The CDR3 length is 15 residues. V was shortened by 6 bases and J by 5 bases, with 20 bases between the two germline ends. The CDR3: CASTSRGTYAETQYF. DNA for the CDR3: TGCGCCAGCACCTCACGGGGGACCTACGCTGAGACCCAGTACTTC.

This clonotype was recorded once. This rearrangement joins TRBV6-2 or TRBV6-3 to TRBJ2-3; D gene uncertain. V lost 5 bases, J lost 2 bases, and 11 bases lay in between. The germline V gene encodes CDR1 MNHEY and CDR2 SVGEGT. The CDR3 sequence is 14 residues long. The CDR3 nucleotides read TGTGCCAGCAGTGTTCGGCAGCACACAGATACGCAGTATTTT. Protein sequence: CASSVRQHTDTQYF.

V is TRBV28 and J is TRBJ1-2; 7 bases are a match to TRBD1. J was trimmed by 7 bases and V by 3 bases; bases with no gene match: 8. Germline V gene lookup returns CDR1 MDHEN and CDR2 SYDVKM. The CDR3 consists of 14 residues. CDR3 sequence: CASSLVQGRGGYTF. The CDR3 DNA is TGTGCCAGCAGTTTGGTACAGGGGCGAGGTGGCTACACCTTC.

This clonotype was counted at least ten times. J is TRBJ2-5 and V is TRBV12-3 or TRBV12-4; TRBD1 matches 8 bases. The CDR3 loop spans 15 amino acids. J was trimmed by 1 base and V by 6 bases; bases with no gene match: 7. The DNA of the CDR3 is TGTGCCAGCAGCCAAACAGGGGGACCCCAAGAGACCCAGTACTTC. Translating it yields CASSQTGGPQETQYF.

The chain employs TRBV6-8 and TRBJ2-7; either TRBD1 or TRBD2 may fit D (5 bases each). Looked up from germline, CDR1 is MNHGY and CDR2 is SAAAGT. This CDR3 region has 15 residues. Trimming shortened V by 6 bases and J by 2 bases, and 17 bases separated the two germline ends. CDR3 loop: CASSLDRGRAYEQYF. DNA for the CDR3: TGTGCCAGCAGCCTTGACCGGGGCCGTGCCTACGAGCAGTACTTC.

The CDR3 protein is CASNPGGFYGYTF. In DNA, the CDR3 is TGTGCCAGCAACCCCGGCGGATTCTATGGCTACACCTTC. The V gene is TRBV12-3 or TRBV12-4, the J gene TRBJ1-2; D not resolved. Deletions cut 7 bases from V and 4 bases from J, with 13 bases between. This CDR3 is built from 13 residues.